This entry lists 2 T cell receptor beta chains sequenced from one sample in a study of monozygotic twins with inflammatory bowel disease. Reprocessing the 5' RACE reads, TCRdb reports a single entry for every CDR3 protein and omits DNA. Its listing shows 350,000 to 550,000 distinct CDR3 sequences. Sequencing was done on a sample of blood. These receptor sequences come from a human donor with ulcerative colitis or Crohn's disease, or a healthy co-twin of an affected twin (not recorded which).

The rearrangement uses TRBV5-1 and TRBJ1-5. Germline V lookup: CDR1 SGHRS, CDR2 YFSETQ. This CDR3 spans 15 amino acids. CDR3 in amino acids: CASSLDPYSNQPQHF. Full variable domain (outside the CDR3, taken from reference TRBV5-1 and TRBJ1-5): KAGVTQTPRYLIKTRGQQVTLSCSPISGHRSVSWYQQTPGQGLQFLFEYFSETQRNKGNFPGRFSGRQFSNSRSEMNVSTLELGDSALYLCASSLDPYSNQPQHFGDGTRLSIL.

The rearrangement joins TRBV7-9 to TRBJ1-1; the TCRdb D gene call, TRBD1, has no DNA to confirm it. The CDR3 is made up of 13 amino acids. CDR1 is SEHNR, CDR2 FQNEAQ, per germline (reference sequence). CDR3 region: CASGDRDIFKAFF.